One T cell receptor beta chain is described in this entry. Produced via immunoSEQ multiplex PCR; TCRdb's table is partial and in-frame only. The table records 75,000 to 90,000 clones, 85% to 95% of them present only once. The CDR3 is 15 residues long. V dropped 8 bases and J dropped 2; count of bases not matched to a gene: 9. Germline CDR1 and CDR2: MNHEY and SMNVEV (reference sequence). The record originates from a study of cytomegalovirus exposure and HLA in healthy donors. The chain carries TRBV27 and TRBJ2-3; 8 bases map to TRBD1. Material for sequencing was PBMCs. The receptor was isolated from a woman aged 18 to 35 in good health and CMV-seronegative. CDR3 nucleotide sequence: TGTGCCAGCCTCCCGGACAGGGCGTCCACAGATACGCAGTATTTT. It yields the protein CASLPDRASTDTQYF.